This TCR beta chain came from a study of OX40 agonist ivuxolimab in advanced cancers. Using immunoSEQ multiplex PCR, the repertoire was profiled, and TCRdb retains in-frame clones only, with some absent. The table lists approximately 70,000 clones, around 90% of them singletons, with roughly 4.9% in the top ten. Losses at the gene ends were 8 bases for V and 9 bases for J; bases not matched to a gene: 8. This CDR3 comprises 12 residues. Germline V gene lookup returns CDR1 SGHTA and CDR2 FQGTGA. Sequences were derived from CD4+ or CD8+ T cells sorted from blood, sampled in a trial of the OX40 agonist ivuxolimab. This chain joins TRBV7-3 and TRBJ2-7; TRBD2 agrees at 9 bases. This clonotype originated in an adult with an advanced solid tumor such as melanoma, head and neck, liver or kidney cancer. The CDR3 nucleotides read TGTGCCAGCGGCTCAGCGGGGGGCGTGCAGTACTTC. It translates to CASGSAGGVQYF.